This note documents a single TCR beta chain sequence. The sample is drawn from a study of shared clonotypes between healthy human individuals. Naivety among CD8 cells was defined by CD45RO negativity and positive CCR7 selection, thereby excluding terminally differentiated effector memory CD45RA+ cells. Libraries were prepared by immunoSEQ multiplex PCR; TCRdb keeps only in-frame clonotypes and omits some of them. Here the sample spans about 2.2 million clones, around 93% being singletons. This TCR was sampled from a man younger than 30 in good health. Some clones in this sample may be carry-over from other donors' samples. The source material was naive CD8+ T cells from PBMCs.

The DNA for the CDR3 is TGTGCCAGCAGTCTTCCGACGGATCCCTACGAGCAGTACTTC. Translation gives CASSLPTDPYEQYF. The chain joins TRBV28 to TRBJ2-7; D unclear. Deletions cut 5 bases from V and 2 bases from J, with 13 bases between. Per germline, CDR1 MDHEN and CDR2 SYDVKM. This CDR3 has 14 amino acids.